These T cell receptor beta chains were read from a single sample in a study of sequential checkpoint blockade in melanoma. Method: immunoSEQ multiplex PCR; TCRdb's copy keeps in-frame clones and lacks some. Here the sample spans about 28,000 clones, roughly 91% being singletons. The sequenced sample was CD8+ T cells sorted from blood (inferred from file names), obtained from a patient given nivolumab and ipilimumab in sequence. The receptors derive from a human donor with melanoma. Both conserved end residues are part of each CDR3. A D gene is named only where the DNA matches it firmly. Size is omitted from some rows. Given values are once, few, many or a class for expanded clones.

V: TRBV29-1
J: TRBJ2-2
size: .
D: .
DNA: TGCAGCGTTCCCGCCAGGGCCACCGGGGAGCTGTTTTTT
CDR3: CSVPARATGELFF

V: TRBV15
J: TRBJ2-7
size: .
D: TRBD2
DNA: TGTGCCACCAGCCCTGGGACTAGCGCAAACTACGAGCAGTACTTC
CDR3: CATSPGTSANYEQYF

V: TRBV2
J: TRBJ2-4
size: .
D: .
DNA: TGTGCCAGCAGCCAGTGGGCCAAAAACATTCAGTACTTC
CDR3: CASSQWAKNIQYF

V: TRBV23-1
J: TRBJ2-7
size: .
D: TRBD2
DNA: TGCGCCAGCACTCTTGGGTGGGAGGGGTCGCGGGAGCAGTACTTC
CDR3: CASTLGWEGSREQYF

V: TRBV27
J: TRBJ1-1
size: .
D: .
DNA: TGTGCCAGCAGTTTATCGGGGGGCACTGAAGCTTTCTTT
CDR3: CASSLSGGTEAFF

V: TRBV27
J: TRBJ1-6
size: .
D: .
DNA: TGTGCCAGCAGTTTATGGGTGGGGGGATCGAACTCACCCCTCCACTTT
CDR3: CASSLWVGGSNSPLHF

V: TRBV7-6
J: TRBJ1-1
size: .
D: .
DNA: TGTGCCAGCAGCTTAGTGGGCCCTGAAGCTTTCTTT
CDR3: CASSLVGPEAFF

V: TRBV28
J: TRBJ1-5
size: .
D: .
DNA: TGTGCCAGCAGCCTAGGTCAGCCCCAGCATTTT
CDR3: CASSLGQPQHF

V: TRBV19
J: TRBJ1-1
size: .
D: .
DNA: TGTGCCAGTAGTATACCAGACAGGAACACTGAAGCTTTCTTT
CDR3: CASSIPDRNTEAFF

V: TRBV4-3
J: TRBJ2-2
size: .
D: TRBD2
DNA: TGCGCCAGCAGCCAAGACTCTAGCGGGAGCTTGAACACCGGGGAGCTGTTTTTT
CDR3: CASSQDSSGSLNTGELFF

V: TRBV28
J: TRBJ2-2
size: .
D: TRBD1
DNA: TGTGCCAGCAGTTTCTACAGGGGGGACACCGGGGAGCTGTTTTTT
CDR3: CASSFYRGDTGELFF

V: TRBV4-1
J: TRBJ2-3
size: .
D: TRBD2
DNA: TGCGCCAGCAGCCATTCCACTAGCGTTGCAGATACGCAGTATTTT
CDR3: CASSHSTSVADTQYF

V: TRBV30
J: TRBJ1-5
size: .
D: .
DNA: TGTGCCTGGAGCAGGGAAGGCAATCAGCCCCAGCATTTT
CDR3: CAWSREGNQPQHF

V: TRBV4-2
J: TRBJ2-1
size: .
D: TRBD2
DNA: TGTGCCAGCAGCCAGGAAGAAGCGGGGGGGCCCCATGAGCAGTTCTTC
CDR3: CASSQEEAGGPHEQFF

V: TRBV27
J: TRBJ2-7
size: .
D: TRBD1
DNA: TGTGCCAGCAGTAGGACAGGATCCTACGAGCAGTACTTC
CDR3: CASSRTGSYEQYF

V: TRBV7-3
J: TRBJ2-1
size: .
D: .
DNA: TGTGCCAGCAGCCCGCAGTTGGGGCTATACAATGAGCAGTTCTTC
CDR3: CASSPQLGLYNEQFF

V: TRBV9
J: TRBJ2-3
size: .
D: .
DNA: TGTGCCAGCAGCGCTCCGACAGATACGCAGTATTTT
CDR3: CASSAPTDTQYF

V: TRBV7-2
J: TRBJ1-5
size: .
D: .
DNA: TGTGCCAGCAGTCAATTCCCGGGACACTATCAACCCCAGCATTTT
CDR3: CASSQFPGHYQPQHF

V: TRBV11-2
J: TRBJ2-1
size: .
D: .
DNA: TGTGCCAGCAGCTTAGGCCAGGGGTTCTACAATGAGCAGTTCTTC
CDR3: CASSLGQGFYNEQFF

V: TRBV4-1
J: TRBJ2-3
size: once
D: .
DNA: TGCGCCAGCAGCCTTTCCAGGGGAAGCACAGATACGCAGTATTTT
CDR3: CASSLSRGSTDTQYF

V: TRBV4-1
J: TRBJ2-3
size: .
D: .
DNA: TGCGCCAGCAGTCAGATTGGGGCCGAGAGTACGCAGTATTTT
CDR3: CASSQIGAESTQYF

V: TRBV6-1
J: TRBJ1-6
size: .
D: TRBD1
DNA: TGTGCCAGCAGTGAATCGACAGGGTGGAATTCACCCCTCCACTTT
CDR3: CASSESTGWNSPLHF

V: TRBV18
J: TRBJ1-1
size: .
D: .
DNA: TGTGCCAGCTCACCACCGGCAGGGAACACTGAAGCTTTCTTT
CDR3: CASSPPAGNTEAFF

V: TRBV7-9
J: TRBJ1-1
size: .
D: .
DNA: TGTGCCAGCAGCTTCGCCGGGGACACTGAAGCTTTCTTT
CDR3: CASSFAGDTEAFF

V: TRBV9
J: TRBJ1-1
size: .
D: TRBD1
DNA: TGTGCCAGCAGCTCTAGGGACAGAGAATTAGAAGCTTTCTTT
CDR3: CASSSRDRELEAFF

V: TRBV27
J: TRBJ2-7
size: .
D: TRBD2
DNA: TGTGCCAGCAGCCCTGGGGGAGCGGGAGGCCCCTACGAGCAGTACTTC
CDR3: CASSPGGAGGPYEQYF

V: TRBV28
J: TRBJ2-4
size: .
D: .
DNA: TGTGCCAGCAGCATGATCGGGGACTGGCGGATGGACATTCAGTACTTC
CDR3: CASSMIGDWRMDIQYF

V: TRBV4-2
J: TRBJ1-3
size: .
D: .
DNA: TGTGCCAGCAGCCAAGATGGGGGCGGAGCAGCTGGAAACACCATATATTTT
CDR3: CASSQDGGGAAGNTIYF

V: TRBV7-2
J: TRBJ2-5
size: .
D: TRBD2
DNA: TGTGCCAGCAGCTCCCCTACACTACTAGCGGGAGACCGGAAGACCCAGTACTTC
CDR3: CASSSPTLLAGDRKTQYF

V: TRBV7-6
J: TRBJ2-7
size: .
D: TRBD1
DNA: TGTGCCAGCACCCCAATAAAGGGGGAGAAACAGGGGATGTTAAACGAGCAGTACTTC
CDR3: CASTPIKGEKQGMLNEQYF

V: TRBV6-6
J: TRBJ2-7
size: .
D: TRBD2
DNA: TGTGCCAGCAGTTATGGGTCGGCGGGGGACGAGCAGTACTTC
CDR3: CASSYGSAGDEQYF

V: TRBV2
J: TRBJ2-5
size: .
D: TRBD2
DNA: TGTGCCAGCAGTGGTAGGGGACTAGCGGGGGAAAAAGAATACTTC
CDR3: CASSGRGLAGEKEYF

V: TRBV5-1
J: TRBJ2-1
size: .
D: TRBD2
DNA: TGCGCCAGCAGCTTGGACCAGGCTGGACTAGCGGGACCCTACAATGAGCAGTTCTTC
CDR3: CASSLDQAGLAGPYNEQFF

V: TRBV28
J: TRBJ1-5
size: .
D: .
DNA: TGTGCCAGCAGCCCTGATCGGAGGGGCCCCAATCAGCCCCAGCATTTT
CDR3: CASSPDRRGPNQPQHF

V: TRBV28
J: TRBJ1-1
size: .
D: .
DNA: TGTGCCAGCAGTGACTGGACTGAAGCTTTCTTT
CDR3: CASSDWTEAFF

V: TRBV28
J: TRBJ2-7
size: .
D: .
DNA: TGTGCCAGCAGTATCACCTACGAGCAGTACTTC
CDR3: CASSITYEQYF

V: TRBV4-3
J: TRBJ2-1
size: .
D: .
DNA: TGCGCCAGCAGCCAAGTAGTTCTGCACAATGAGCAGTTCTTC
CDR3: CASSQVVLHNEQFF

V: TRBV9
J: TRBJ1-4
size: .
D: .
DNA: TGTGCCAGCAGCCCCTCCAAGGGAGACCTCAATGAAAAACTGTTTTTT
CDR3: CASSPSKGDLNEKLFF

V: TRBV29-1
J: TRBJ1-4
size: .
D: .
DNA: TGCAGCGACGTACAGGGAACTAATGAAAAACTGTTTTTT
CDR3: CSDVQGTNEKLFF

V: TRBV5-6
J: TRBJ2-3
size: .
D: TRBD2
DNA: TGTGCCAGCAGCTCAGCTGGGCTAGCGGGGGTCTTTAGCACAGATACGCAGTATTTT
CDR3: CASSSAGLAGVFSTDTQYF